Listed here are 4 T cell receptor beta chains from one sample, sequenced in a study of cytotoxic CD8 clonotypes in ibrutinib-treated CLL (dated by TCRdb to about 2021). The time point label, as the study defines it: roughly 2 years on ibrutinib. The library was prepared using the immunoSEQ multiplex PCR assay. TCRdb took over this immuneACCESS table, retaining in-frame rearrangements with V and J assigned. Such tables are incomplete; in checked studies, under half of the missing clones stem from an unresolved V gene, and the remainder is unexplained. Recorded for this sample are about 76,000 clones; around four fifths of them occurred a single time. The ten largest clones take up roughly 40% of the sample. This sample comprised PBMCs, obtained after 24 months of ibrutinib treatment. All receptors derive from a human donor with chronic lymphocytic leukemia.

The chain has TRBV30 and TRBJ1-3; tentatively, D is TRBD1 (6 bases). Trimming took off 5 bases at V and 0 bases at J, with 11 bases between the two ends. The CDR3 is made up of 14 amino acids. Germline CDR1 reads GTSNPN; CDR2 reads SVGIG (reference sequence). The CDR3: CAWGGALSGNTIYF. The CDR3 DNA reads as TGTGCCTGGGGGGGGGCTCTCTCTGGAAACACCATATATTTT.

This clone was detected only a few times. This sequence joins TRBV4-1 and TRBJ2-3; D remains ambiguous. Per the germline V gene, CDR1 is MGHRA and CDR2 is YSYEKL. This CDR3 has 15 amino acids. V was pared by 0 bases and J by 5 bases, with 12 bases between. The CDR3 protein is CASSQDRSVEDTQYF. CDR3 coding DNA: TGCGCCAGCAGCCAAGATAGGTCCGTTGAAGATACGCAGTATTTT.

The J gene is TRBJ2-4, the V gene TRBV2, with D possibly matching TRBD2 (6 bases). Germline-derived CDR1 and CDR2 are SNHLY and FYNNEI. This CDR3 spans 15 amino acids. Trimming took 11 bases from V and 0 from J, leaving 17 bases between them. CDR3 protein: CAVRDLILAKNIQYF. CDR3 sequence (DNA): TGTGCCGTTAGGGACTTGATACTAGCCAAAAACATTCAGTACTTC.

The chain recombines TRBV5-1 with TRBJ2-1; either TRBD1 or TRBD2 may supply D (5 bases each). Germline lookup yields CDR1 SGHRS and CDR2 YFSETQ. CDR3 length equals 13 residues. Trimming cost V 4 bases and J 6 bases, with 11 bases left between them. CDR3 DNA sequence: TGCGCCAGCAGCCTGGGACCAGGCAATGAGCAGTTCTTC. The encoded protein is CASSLGPGNEQFF.